The 24 T cell receptor beta chains listed next were all sequenced from one sample in a study of blood T cell repertoires in COVID-19. Method: immunoSEQ multiplex PCR; TCRdb's copy keeps in-frame clones and lacks some. The sample carries 250,000 to 300,000 clones, approximately 91% recorded once. Sequenced material: PBMCs or T cells enriched from blood (not recorded which). The receptors here all came from a woman in her forties with acute COVID-19.

This chain joins TRBV18 and TRBJ1-1; D unresolved. The germline gives CDR1 KGHSH, CDR2 LQKENI. The CDR3 sequence is 13 residues long. Trimming took 5 bases from V and 0 from J, leaving 7 bases between them. CDR3 protein: CASSTGLNTEAFF. CDR3 in DNA: TGTGCCAGCTCAACGGGGTTGAACACTGAAGCTTTCTTT.

This clone appeared once. The V and J genes are TRBV7-9 and TRBJ1-1; no clear D. Trimming shortened V by 8 bases and J by 1 base, and 11 bases separated the two germline ends. The length of the CDR3 is 13 residues. Per germline, CDR1 SEHNR and CDR2 FQNEAQ (reference sequence). CDR3 region: CASSRGGNTEAFF. The DNA for the CDR3 is TGTGCCAGCTCCCGCGGCGGGAACACTGAAGCTTTCTTT.

This sequence joins TRBV19 and TRBJ2-7; D ambiguous. The V end was cut by 3 bases, the J end by 2 bases, with 11 bases between. Germline-derived CDR1 and CDR2 are LNHDA and SQIVND (reference sequence). CDR3 length: 14 amino acids. The CDR3 nucleotides are TGTGCCAGTAGTATCGGCGGAGCCGCCTACGAGCAGTACTTC. Amino acid sequence: CASSIGGAAYEQYF.

This chain joins TRBV27 and TRBJ1-5; D possibly corresponds to TRBD1 (6 bases). Germline CDR1 MNHEY, CDR2 SMNVEV (reference sequence). This CDR3 has 13 residues. Trimming stripped 5 bases from V and 5 bases from J, with 10 bases between. DNA of the CDR3: TGTGCCAGCAGTGCGGGGGCGTATCAGCCCCAGCATTTT. It specifies CASSAGAYQPQHF.

This chain joins TRBV15 and TRBJ1-4, with D unclear. There are 13 residues in the CDR3. The germline CDR1 and CDR2 sequences are LNHNV and YYDKDF (reference sequence). The V gene lost 5 bases and the J gene lost 3 bases, with 7 bases spanning the gap. For the CDR3, the DNA is TGTGCCACCAGCTGGGCCGCTAATGAAAAACTGTTTTTT. This sequence encodes CATSWAANEKLFF.

The J gene is TRBJ2-7, the V gene TRBV4-1, with 7 bases that match TRBD1. This CDR3 has 15 residues. Germline V gene data show CDR1 as MGHRA and CDR2 as YSYEKL. V dropped 2 bases and J dropped 1; count of bases not matched to a gene: 5. The CDR3 loop reads CASSQFPGQSYEQYF. The CDR3, as DNA: TGCGCCAGCAGCCAATTTCCGGGACAGTCCTACGAGCAGTACTTC.

The genes are TRBV30 and TRBJ1-1; D gene unclear. CDR1 is GTSNPN, CDR2 SVGIG, per germline (reference sequence). This CDR3 is built from 14 residues. With 2 bases removed from V and 7 bases from J, the gap between germline ends came to 17 bases. CDR3 in amino acids: CAWSRFGEEGEAFF. Written as DNA, the CDR3 is TGTGCCTGGAGTAGGTTCGGGGAGGAGGGTGAAGCTTTCTTT.

The chain combines TRBV6-6 with TRBJ1-2; the D gene is possibly TRBD1 (5 bases). Germline CDR1 is MNHNY and CDR2 is SVGAGI (reference sequence). The CDR3 covers 14 residues. The ends were cut back, 8 bases at V and 6 bases at J, with 19 bases in the middle. The CDR3 loop reads CASRDSQGIDGYTF. For the CDR3, the DNA is TGTGCCAGCCGAGACTCCCAGGGAATTGATGGCTACACCTTC.

This clone turned up a few times. The CDR3 sequence: CASSLQSSYNSPLHF. In DNA form, the CDR3 reads TGTGCCAGCAGCTTACAGAGCTCCTATAATTCACCCCTCCACTTT. The chain uses TRBV5-8 and TRBJ1-6; no firm D call. The ends were cut back, 2 bases at V and 0 bases at J, with 6 bases in the middle. The germline V gene encodes CDR1 SGHTS and CDR2 YDEGEE. The CDR3 has 15 amino acids.

The genes are TRBV3-1 (or the pseudogene TRBV3-2) and TRBJ2-6; 9 bases match TRBD1. The CDR3 sequence is 20 residues long. Germline CDR1 reads LGHDT; CDR2 reads YNNKEL (reference sequence). The trim removed 1 base at V and 4 bases at J, leaving 14 bases unmatched. The CDR3 reads CASSQAWFGQGLVGANVLTF. The CDR3 DNA reads as TGTGCCAGCAGCCAAGCCTGGTTCGGACAGGGGCTAGTCGGGGCCAACGTCCTGACTTTC.

The chain links TRBV6-5 to TRBJ2-2; D gene uncertain. The CDR3 covers 12 residues. V was shortened by 7 bases and J by 7 bases, with 10 bases between the two germline ends. The germline V gene has CDR1 MNHEY and CDR2 SVGAGI. The CDR3, as DNA: TGTGCCAGCACCCCCCCCGGCGGGGAGCTGTTTTTT. Translated, it gives CASTPPGGELFF.

V and J are TRBV9 and TRBJ1-1; a weak D match, TRBD1 (5 bases). This CDR3 is 14 amino acids long. V was cut by 4 bases and J by 0 bases, with 10 bases left in between. Germline values: CDR1 SGDLS, CDR2 YYNGEE. Here the CDR3 DNA reads TGTGCCAGCAGCAGGGGAACCTTGAACACTGAAGCTTTCTTT. It is translated as CASSRGTLNTEAFF.

This clone was recorded once. The chain combines TRBV28 with TRBJ2-2; perhaps TRBD2 as D (6 bases). Germline V gives CDR1 MDHEN, CDR2 SYDVKM. The V end was cut by 3 bases, the J end by 7 bases, with 15 bases between. The CDR3 runs 15 residues. The CDR3: CASSLGQGGGGELFF. The CDR3 DNA is TGTGCCAGCAGTTTGGGCCAGGGAGGTGGCGGGGAGCTGTTTTTT.

The rearrangement links TRBV11-3 to TRBJ2-4, with a tentative D call TRBD2 (6 bases). Germline V lookup: CDR1 SGHNT, CDR2 YENEEA. The V gene lost 1 base and the J gene lost 0 bases, with 7 bases spanning the gap. The CDR3 runs 15 residues. The CDR3 region has the DNA TGTGCCAGCAGCTTAGCGGGAGTAGCCAAAAACATTCAGTACTTC. Translated: CASSLAGVAKNIQYF.

This clone appeared a single time. The rearrangement links TRBV25-1 to TRBJ2-7; tentatively, D is TRBD2 (7 bases). Germline CDR1 is MGHDK and CDR2 is SYGVNS. V was pared by 6 bases and J by 5 bases, with 17 bases between. The CDR3 spans 14 residues. The CDR3 here is CASSPGAGDDEQYF. The CDR3 bases are TGTGCCAGCAGCCCGGGGGCGGGGGACGACGAGCAGTACTTC.

The chain joins TRBV6-5 to TRBJ2-1, with D tentatively TRBD1 (6 bases). This CDR3 has 14 amino acids. V gave up 0 bases and J gave up 9 bases, with 12 bases separating them. Germline values: CDR1 MNHEY, CDR2 SVGAGI. In DNA, the CDR3 is TGTGCCAGCAGTTACTCCTACAGGGCGGGTGAGCAGTTCTTC. Its protein product is CASSYSYRAGEQFF.

The rearrangement links TRBV18 to TRBJ1-2; TRBD1 matches at 7 bases. There are 16 residues in the CDR3. The germline V gene has CDR1 KGHSH and CDR2 LQKENI. Unmatched junction bases numbered 11, after V lost 4 bases and J lost 3 bases. CDR3 sequence reads: CASSLRQSGTDYGYTF. In DNA form, the CDR3 reads TGTGCCAGCTCACTAAGACAATCCGGGACAGACTATGGCTACACCTTC.

Written as DNA, the CDR3 is TGTGCCAGCAGCCTCCGACTAGCGGGAAAGCAATACAATGAGCAGTTCTTC. Translated: CASSLRLAGKQYNEQFF. The rearrangement joins TRBV11-2 to TRBJ2-1, with 11 bases aligning to TRBD2. Germline trimming cut 5 bases from V and 4 bases from J; bases unmatched to any gene: 10. Germline V gives CDR1 SGHAT, CDR2 FQNNGV. The CDR3 is made up of 17 amino acids.

Written as DNA, the CDR3 is TGTGCCAGCAGCGTAGCTGCGGCTACCAAGAGCTCTGGGGCCAACGTCCTGACTTTC. It translates to CASSVAAATKSSGANVLTF. The chain carries TRBV9 and TRBJ2-6; D is ambiguous. This CDR3 has 19 amino acids. The V end was cut by 0 bases, the J end by 0 bases, with 16 bases between. Germline assignment: CDR1 SGDLS and CDR2 YYNGEE. Full variable domain (rest looked up from reference TRBV9 and TRBJ2-6): DSGVTQTPKHLITATGQRVTLRCSPRSGDLSVYWYQQSLDQGLQFLIQYYNGEERAKGNILERFSAQQFPDLHSELNLSSLELGDSALYFCASSVAAATKSSGANVLTFGAGSRLTVL.

The chain uses TRBV7-8 and TRBJ1-1; TRBD1 matches 8 bases. V trimming: 5 bases; J trimming: 3 bases; junction bases outside the gene matches: 8. The germline gives CDR1 SGHVS, CDR2 FQNEAQ. This CDR3 has 15 amino acids. Here the CDR3 DNA reads TGTGCCAGCAGCCCTCCGTTCAGGGGGCACACTGAAGCTTTCTTT. This sequence encodes CASSPPFRGHTEAFF.

The V gene is TRBV18, the J gene TRBJ2-7, with D possibly being TRBD2 (6 bases). The ends were cut back, 3 bases at V and 4 bases at J, with 13 bases in the middle. This CDR3 is 14 amino acids long. The germline CDR1 and CDR2 sequences are KGHSH and LQKENI. CDR3 DNA sequence: TGTGCCAGCTCACCCGGAGGGGTGAGGTACGAGCAGTACTTC. Translating gives CASSPGGVRYEQYF.

This clone turned up a few times. This chain uses TRBV5-1 with TRBJ2-7, with 11 bases lining up with TRBD2. With 3 bases clipped from V and 2 bases from J, the junction kept 1 base outside the gene matches. The CDR3 is 14 amino acids. Germline CDR1 reads SGHRS; CDR2 reads YFSETQ. The CDR3 DNA reads as TGCGCCAGCAGCTGGACTAGCGGGCCCTACGAGCAGTACTTC. It yields the protein CASSWTSGPYEQYF.

The chain recombines TRBV5-4 with TRBJ2-5, with TRBD1 as a possible D gene (8 bases). The CDR3 spans 16 residues. Germline values: CDR1 SGHNT, CDR2 YYREEE (reference sequence). The germline V and J ends were trimmed by 0 bases and 3 bases, with 15 bases remaining between them. CDR3 in DNA: TGTGCCAGCAGCTTGGGGACAGGGCGGGGGAAAGAGACCCAGTACTTC. It specifies CASSLGTGRGKETQYF.

The chain uses TRBV28 and TRBJ1-2, with a weak D call TRBD1 (6 bases). Trimming pared 8 bases from V and 4 bases from J, leaving 11 bases between. CDR1 and CDR2 from the germline V gene are MDHEN and SYDVKM. The CDR3 totals 12 residues. DNA of the CDR3: TGTGCCAGCTTGGGACAACTCTATGGCTACACCTTC. Translation gives CASLGQLYGYTF.